The present TCR beta chain was sequenced within a study of blood T cell repertoires in COVID-19. Study-level background: Spain, Italy and the United States supplied samples that represented acute and convalescent COVID-19. T cells, B-cell-depleted T cells, or PBMCs supplied cDNA or gDNA.

Per the original methods: Researchers report that nucleated cell counts were estimated from reference gene primer amplification. Clones were sequenced by immunoSEQ multiplex PCR, and TCRdb holds only the in-frame ones, with some missing. V and J calls and clone size follow that table, whereas D and trimming were derived from the DNA. The sample lists 100,000 or so clones, approximately 70% seen once, with roughly 6% in the top ten. CDR1 and CDR2 from the germline V gene are SGHNT and YYREEE (reference sequence). The CDR3 is 16 amino acids. V was clipped by 0 bases and J by 7 bases; unmatched bases: 7.

The chain couples TRBV5-4 to TRBJ2-1; 10 bases match TRBD2. Material for sequencing was peripheral blood. This receptor was taken from a man older than 75 with acute or convalescent COVID-19. CDR3 protein: CASSLDLAGVKNEQFF. For the CDR3, the DNA is TGTGCCAGCAGCTTGGACCTAGCGGGAGTCAAAAATGAGCAGTTCTTC.